This TCR beta chain appears in the sequencing data of a study of T-cell reconstitution after alpha-beta-depleted transplantation in children. This clonotype has ten or more counts. CDR1 is SQVTM, CDR2 ANQGSEA, per germline. Trimming stripped 4 bases from V and 0 bases from J, with 3 bases between. The CDR3 length is 11 residues. During its preparation, the TCRbeta library received unique molecular identifiers. TCRdb re-called the PCR reads through MiXCR, storing one row per CDR3 protein. The table records around 250,000 distinct CDR3 sequences, about 25% of them present only once. The sample in question was PBMCs, obtained before TCRalphabeta/CD19-depleted stem cell transplant. The TCR comes from a girl aged 2 to 9 with Fanconi anemia, due to receive a stem cell transplant. The rearrangement uses TRBV29-1 and TRBJ1-2, with D hard to call. CDR3 region: CSVATNYGYTF. In nucleotides, the CDR3 is TGCAGCGTTGCCACTAACTATGGCTACACCTTC.